Following are 7 T cell receptor beta chains from one sample sequenced in a study of shared clonotypes between healthy human individuals. Measured with immunoSEQ multiplex PCR; TCRdb has only the in-frame clones, and not every one. The sample lists 2 million to 2.5 million clones, approximately 95% occurring once. The sequenced sample was naive CD4+ T cells sorted from blood. This sample's subset: CD45RA+ positively selected. These receptors were taken from a man younger than 35 in good health.

This clone occurred once. This chain joins TRBV18 and TRBJ2-7, with D tentatively TRBD2 (5 bases). Germline CDR1 and CDR2: KGHSH and LQKENI. The length of the CDR3 is 15 residues. V lost 2 bases and J 2 bases, leaving 13 bases between the germline ends. The CDR3 nucleotides read TGTGCCAGCTCACCATCCGGGGAAGGACCCTACGAGCAGTACTTC. Translated: CASSPSGEGPYEQYF.

The chain links TRBV5-1 to TRBJ2-5; D is uncertain. Germline V gene data show CDR1 as SGHRS and CDR2 as YFSETQ. Trimming removed 6 bases from V and 10 bases from J, with 22 bases in between. This CDR3 is built from 14 residues. The CDR3 bases are TGCGCCAGCACCACTGGGTCGTCCTATTCACTCCAGTACTTC. It specifies CASTTGSSYSLQYF.

CDR3 protein: CASSDTGTVNQPQHF. The CDR3 DNA sequence: TGTGCCAGCAGTGACACCGGGACAGTCAATCAGCCCCAGCATTTT. This sequence joins TRBV6-6 and TRBJ1-5; 7 nucleotides line up with TRBD1. The germline V gene has CDR1 MNHNY and CDR2 SVGAGI (reference sequence). The CDR3 has 15 amino acids. V shed 5 bases, J shed 3 bases, and the junction held 7 bases outside the gene matches.

This chain uses TRBV18 with TRBJ2-5; D possibly corresponds to TRBD2 (6 bases). Trimming removed 3 bases from V and 9 bases from J, with 14 bases in between. This CDR3 region has 13 residues. Germline assignment: CDR1 KGHSH and CDR2 LQKENI. CDR3 region: CASSPAVGEAQYF. The CDR3 coding sequence is TGTGCCAGCTCACCGGCGGTTGGGGAGGCCCAGTACTTC.

Note on this clone: The sample has other DNA sequences that encode this CDR3 too. The CDR3 region has the DNA TGTGCCAGCTCACCGACGGGGTCCGACGAGCAGTACTTC. Amino acid sequence: CASSPTGSDEQYF. The chain links TRBV18 to TRBJ2-7, with TRBD2 as a possible D gene (5 bases). Looked up from germline, CDR1 is KGHSH and CDR2 is LQKENI. The CDR3 is 13 amino acids. V was cut by 3 bases and J by 5 bases, with 11 bases left in between.

The chain joins TRBV11-2 to TRBJ2-2; weak D call: TRBD1 (6 bases). The CDR3 is made up of 15 amino acids. Trimming stripped 5 bases from V and 3 bases from J, with 13 bases between. Germline assignment: CDR1 SGHAT and CDR2 FQNNGV. CDR3 nucleotides: TGTGCCAGCAGCCGCGCAGGGGCTGACACCGGGGAGCTGTTTTTT. It translates to CASSRAGADTGELFF.

The rearrangement links TRBV19 to TRBJ1-4, with D possibly being TRBD1 (6 bases). CDR1 and CDR2 from the germline V gene are LNHDA and SQIVND (reference sequence). Trimming took off 3 bases at V and 8 bases at J, with 16 bases between the two ends. There are 15 residues in the CDR3. CDR3 DNA sequence: TGTGCCAGTAGTATCGGATCCGGGACAACCGAAAAACTGTTTTTT. It encodes CASSIGSGTTEKLFF. Based on the CDR3 plus reference TRBV19 and TRBJ1-4, the full variable domain is DGGITQSPKYLFRKEGQNVTLSCEQNLNHDAMYWYRQDPGQGLRLIYYSQIVNDFQKGDIAEGYSVSREKKESFPLTVTSAQKNPTAFYLCASSIGSGTTEKLFFGSGTQLSVL.